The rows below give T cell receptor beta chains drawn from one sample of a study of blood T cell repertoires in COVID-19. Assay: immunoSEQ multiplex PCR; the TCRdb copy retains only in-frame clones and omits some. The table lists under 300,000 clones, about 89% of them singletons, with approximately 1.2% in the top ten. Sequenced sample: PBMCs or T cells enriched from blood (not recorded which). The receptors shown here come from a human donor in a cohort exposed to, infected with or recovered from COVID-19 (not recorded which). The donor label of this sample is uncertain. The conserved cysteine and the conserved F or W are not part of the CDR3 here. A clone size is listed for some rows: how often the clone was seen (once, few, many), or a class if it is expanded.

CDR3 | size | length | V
ASSPRGNNYGYT | NA | 12 | TRBV19
ASSSDSVRGSPKNIQY | NA | 16 | TRBV7-2
AISPRPGRASTDTQY | NA | 15 | TRBV10-3
ASSSGGAPYNEQF | NA | 13 | TRBV5-5
ASSQEAGFEKLF | NA | 12 | TRBV4-3
ASSQPAYGGSTGELF | NA | 15 | TRBV4-3
ASAGQGVYEQY | few | 11 | TRBV2
AISEGQGMSQPQH | NA | 13 | TRBV10-3
ATSRETRRTSGPYEQY | NA | 16 | TRBV15
ASSEVPKRGNNEQF | NA | 14 | TRBV2
ASSPQGAVSTDTQY | NA | 14 | TRBV18
AWSFRGLQPQH | NA | 11 | TRBV30
ASRSLAGSSYEQY | NA | 13 | TRBV27
ASSGTRDGSSYNEQF | NA | 15 | TRBV19
AWAGTGSSPLH | NA | 11 | TRBV30
ASSFEGAYGYT | NA | 11 | TRBV7-3
ATQRGLDYGEQF | NA | 12 | TRBV2
ASSYLGVDSPLH | few | 12 | TRBV6-2/TRBV6-3
ASSWTGLNTEAF | NA | 12 | TRBV7-9
ASSLGRGRDLGTEAF | NA | 15 | TRBV11-2
AWSVRGVNGYT | NA | 11 | TRBV30
ASSRVVAYGYT | NA | 11 | TRBV2
ACTDRGSTEQY | NA | 11 | TRBV30
ATRGVTDTQY | NA | 10 | TRBV19
ASSQMTDQVSGNTIY | NA | 15 | TRBV3-1/TRBV3-2
ASSPGKGADTQY | NA | 12 | TRBV2
ASSQDPWAGNKAF | few | 13 | TRBV4-1
AISTGGREQPQH | NA | 12 | TRBV19